The rows below give T cell receptor beta chains drawn from one sample of a study of naive and memory T cell subsets. MiXCR, run by TCRdb on the UMI-ligation and nested PCR reads, gives a single entry per CDR3 protein. Of 140,000 to 150,000 distinct CDR3 sequences in the sample, over 15% were seen once. The sample comprised naive CD4+ T cells from blood. The receptors stem from a human donor in good health. Each CDR3 is given with its conserved first and last residue. A D gene is named only where the DNA matches it firmly. Size values are once, few and many counts, or a class for expanded clones, and some rows have none.

D	V	size	J	DNA	CDR3
-	TRBV15	once	TRBJ2-3	TGTGCCACCAGCAGAGATCCCGGCACAGATACGCGGTATTTT	CATSRDPGTDTRYF
-	TRBV20-1	-	TRBJ1-5	TGCAGTGCTGGAGCGAGGGGGTATAGCAATCAGCCCCAGCATTTT	CSAGARGYSNQPQHF
TRBD1	TRBV9	-	TRBJ1-3	TGTGCCAGCAGCGGGGGACAGGGGGGCAGTATATATTTT	CASSGGQGGSIYF
-	TRBV18	few	TRBJ1-6	TGTGCCAGCTCACCCGACAAAACGCCGAGCTCCTATAATTCACCCCTCCACTTT	CASSPDKTPSSYNSPLHF
TRBD1	TRBV15	-	TRBJ1-2	TGTGCCACAAATCGGACAGGTCCGTCTAACTATGGCTACACCTTC	CATNRTGPSNYGYTF
-	TRBV12-3/TRBV12-4	-	TRBJ1-5	TGTGCCAGCAGTGGTAGGACAGATAGCAATCAGCCCCAGCATTTT	CASSGRTDSNQPQHF
TRBD2	TRBV12-3/TRBV12-4	few	TRBJ2-2	TGTGCCAGCAGTCCCCGGACTAGCGGGAGAGTTGGGTCGGTGTTTTTT	CASSPRTSGRVGSVFF
TRBD2	TRBV4-1	-	TRBJ2-7	TGCGCCAGCAGCCAACCGACTAGCGGGAGGACCAACTACGAGCAGTACTTC	CASSQPTSGRTNYEQYF
TRBD1	TRBV6-6	-	TRBJ2-4	TGTGCCAGCAGTTACTCGCAGGGGGCTAGGCAAAACATTCAGTACTTC	CASSYSQGARQNIQYF
TRBD2	TRBV19	few	TRBJ2-1	TGTGCCAGTAGTGCCAGTCTAGCGGGAGGGCCATCAGTTGAGCAGTTCTTC	CASSASLAGGPSVEQFF
TRBD1	TRBV28	-	TRBJ1-2	TGTGCCAGCATACCCTCAACGGGACAGGGGAATGATGGCTACACCTTC	CASIPSTGQGNDGYTF
TRBD1	TRBV6-2/TRBV6-3	-	TRBJ2-1	TGTGCCAGCAGTACCATGGATTTAACGACAGGGGGGAAACACAATGAGCAGTTCTTC	CASSTMDLTTGGKHNEQFF
-	TRBV13	many	TRBJ2-1	TGTGCCAGCAGCTCGCGGGACTCCTACAATGAGCAGTTCTTC	CASSSRDSYNEQFF
-	TRBV11-1	-	TRBJ2-7	TGTGCCAGCAGCCGGACTTTAAACTACGAGCAGTACTTC	CASSRTLNYEQYF
-	TRBV14	few	TRBJ2-3	TGTGCCAGCAGCCAAGATGATCGGTATACGCAGTATTTT	CASSQDDRYTQYF
-	TRBV29-1	-	TRBJ1-2	TGCAGCGTTGACGGAACCTACTATGGCTACACCTTC	CSVDGTYYGYTF
-	TRBV29-1	-	TRBJ1-1	TGCAGCGTTGGTATGGCAGGGAACACTGAAGCTTTCTTT	CSVGMAGNTEAFF
-	TRBV6-2/TRBV6-3	-	TRBJ2-1	TGTGCCAGCACCAAGCCAGGTCGTGACGAGCAGTTCTTC	CASTKPGRDEQFF
TRBD1	TRBV6-5	-	TRBJ2-5	TGTGCCAGCAGTCGAGGGACAGCCTGGTCGGAGACCCAGTACTTC	CASSRGTAWSETQYF
-	TRBV5-1	-	TRBJ1-2	TGCGCCAGCAGCTTGGGGGCGCCGTCTAACTATGGCTACACCTTC	CASSLGAPSNYGYTF
TRBD1	TRBV9	few	TRBJ2-1	TGTGCCAGCAGCCCGACGACAGGGCGGTCTGGGCAGTTCTTC	CASSPTTGRSGQFF
-	TRBV5-4	-	TRBJ2-1	TGTGCCAGCAGCTTGGAAAGTGAGCAGTTCTTC	CASSLESEQFF
-	TRBV5-6	-	TRBJ1-1	TGTGCCAGCAGTCCGGACAGTATGAACACTGAAGCTTTCTTT	CASSPDSMNTEAFF
-	TRBV30	-	TRBJ2-7	TGTGCCTGGAGTCGAGTCTACGGGAGCTCCTACGAGCAGTACTTC	CAWSRVYGSSYEQYF
TRBD1	TRBV6-5	few	TRBJ1-2	TGTGCCAGCAGTTACTACCGGGACAGGGGGTATGGCTACACCTTC	CASSYYRDRGYGYTF
-	TRBV18	-	TRBJ1-1	TGTGCCAGCTCACCAGGATCGAACACTGAAGCTTTCTTT	CASSPGSNTEAFF
TRBD1	TRBV5-6	many	TRBJ2-1	TGTGCCAGCAGCTTGGGTACAGGGGGCCGTACGGGCAATGAGCAGTTCTTC	CASSLGTGGRTGNEQFF
TRBD2	TRBV11-2	-	TRBJ2-1	TGTGCCAGCAGATCCAGGTCGGCTAGCGGGTTGGGTTACAATGAGCAGTTCTTC	CASRSRSASGLGYNEQFF